Shown below are 8 T cell receptor beta chains from a single sample sequenced in a study of CD8+CD57+ T cells in acquired aplastic anemia. The use of genomic DNA as template underpinned the TCR beta VDJ and CDR3 profiling. TCRdb passed the reads through MiXCR, listing each CDR3 protein once. The sample contains tens of thousands of distinct CDR3 sequences, approximately 63% of which appear only once. Sequencing involved patients with CD8+CD57+ cell expansion previously shown by flow cytometry. The sequencing sample was made of sorted CD4+, CD8+, or CD8+CD57+ T cells (not recorded which) from PBMCs. The receptors were gathered from a human donor with aplastic anemia.

The chain combines TRBV19 with TRBJ1-4, with D hard to call. Germline V gene data show CDR1 as LNHDA and CDR2 as SQIVND (reference sequence). Between the trimmed V and J ends, which lost 5 bases and 6 bases, there was a span of 7 bases. This CDR3 is built from 12 residues. CDR3 DNA: TGTGCCAGTAGTGGACCCGATGAAAAACTGTTTTTT. Its translation is CASSGPDEKLFF.

V usage is TRBV2 and J usage is TRBJ1-2; possible D gene TRBD1, 5 bases. The germline gives CDR1 SNHLY, CDR2 FYNNEI. The CDR3 loop spans 14 amino acids. The V end was cut by 4 bases, the J end by 1 base, with 10 bases between. CDR3: CASSVTGDNYGYTF. The CDR3 region has the DNA TGTGCCAGCAGTGTAACAGGCGATAACTATGGCTACACCTTC.

This clonotype came up once. This chain joins TRBV15 and TRBJ2-1; D is possibly TRBD2 (5 bases). The CDR3 has 16 residues. Germline V lookup: CDR1 LNHNV, CDR2 YYDKDF (reference sequence). V lost 0 bases, J lost 9 bases, and 18 bases lay in between. CDR3 nucleotide sequence: TGTGCCACCAGCAGAGATGTGGGTCCTAGGAGGAGTGAGCAGTTCTTC. Amino acid sequence: CATSRDVGPRRSEQFF.

In this sample, this clonotype turned up a few times. The V gene is TRBV7-6, the J gene TRBJ1-3; 8 bases map to TRBD1. Trimming cost V 5 bases and J 4 bases; bases outside gene matches: 7. Germline loops: CDR1 SGHVS, CDR2 FNYEAQ. The CDR3 spans 15 residues. CDR3 amino acids: CASSPRGREGNTIYF. The CDR3 DNA reads as TGTGCCAGCAGCCCCAGGGGGCGCGAAGGAAACACCATATATTTT. The complete variable domain, with remaining parts taken from reference TRBV7-6 and TRBJ1-3, reads GAGVSQSPRYKVTKRGQDVALRCDPISGHVSLYWYRQALGQGPEFLTYFNYEAQQDKSGLPNDRFSAERPEGSISTLTIQRTEQRDSAMYRCASSPRGREGNTIYFGEGSWLTVV.

The chain links TRBV15 to TRBJ2-5, with a weak D call TRBD2 (5 bases). V lost 9 bases, J lost 4 bases, and 12 bases lay in between. The CDR3 runs 12 residues. The germline V gene has CDR1 LNHNV and CDR2 YYDKDF (reference sequence). CDR3 in DNA: TGTGCCACAGCAGAACGGGGAGAGACCCAGTACTTC. This sequence encodes CATAERGETQYF.

V is TRBV2 and J is TRBJ2-5; D unresolved. V shed 4 bases and J shed 1 base, with 13 bases lying between them. The CDR3 has 15 amino acids. Germline V CDR1 and CDR2: SNHLY, FYNNEI. This CDR3 reads CASSAMQETQETQYF. CDR3 DNA sequence: TGTGCCAGCAGTGCTATGCAGGAGACCCAAGAGACCCAGTACTTC.

The chain couples TRBV19 to TRBJ1-4; D remains ambiguous. V lost 8 bases to trimming and J lost 5 bases, with 18 bases between them. The CDR3 runs 15 residues. The germline CDR1 and CDR2 sequences are LNHDA and SQIVND (reference sequence). The CDR3 bases are TGTGCCAGTTCGGCAGCCGGGTCAAGAAATGAAAAACTGTTTTTT. Its translation: CASSAAGSRNEKLFF.

This clonotype was seen more than once but under ten times. The V gene is TRBV2, the J gene TRBJ2-1, with D possibly being TRBD1 or TRBD2 (5 bases each). CDR3 length: 15 amino acids. Deletions cut 5 bases from V and 10 bases from J, with 21 bases between. The germline gives CDR1 SNHLY, CDR2 FYNNEI. CDR3 sequence (DNA): TGTGCCAGCAGTTCCCCGGGACGACCGCCTCGGGAGCAGTTCTTC. It encodes CASSSPGRPPREQFF.